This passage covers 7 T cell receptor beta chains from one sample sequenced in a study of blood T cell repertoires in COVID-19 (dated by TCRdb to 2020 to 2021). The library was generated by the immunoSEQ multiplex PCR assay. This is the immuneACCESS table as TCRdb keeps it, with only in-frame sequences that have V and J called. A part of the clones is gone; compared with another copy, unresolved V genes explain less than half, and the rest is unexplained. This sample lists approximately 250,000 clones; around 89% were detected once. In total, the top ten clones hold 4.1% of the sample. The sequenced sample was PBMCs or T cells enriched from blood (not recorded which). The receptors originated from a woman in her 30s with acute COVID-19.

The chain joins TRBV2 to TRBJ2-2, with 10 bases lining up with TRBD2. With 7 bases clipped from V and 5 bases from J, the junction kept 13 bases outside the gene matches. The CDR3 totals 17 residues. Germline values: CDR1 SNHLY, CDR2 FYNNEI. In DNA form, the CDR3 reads TGTGCCAGCATTACGACCCTAGCGGGAGTAGGAACCGGGGAGCTGTTTTTT. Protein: CASITTLAGVGTGELFF.

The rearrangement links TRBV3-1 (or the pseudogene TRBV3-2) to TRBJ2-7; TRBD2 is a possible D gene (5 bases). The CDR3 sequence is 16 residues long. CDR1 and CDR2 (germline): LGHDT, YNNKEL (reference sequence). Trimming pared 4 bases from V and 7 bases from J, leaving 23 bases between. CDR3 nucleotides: TGTGCCAGCAGCCCGTCTGCCAACTTCGGGTCGGGGGAGCAGTACTTC. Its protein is CASSPSANFGSGEQYF.

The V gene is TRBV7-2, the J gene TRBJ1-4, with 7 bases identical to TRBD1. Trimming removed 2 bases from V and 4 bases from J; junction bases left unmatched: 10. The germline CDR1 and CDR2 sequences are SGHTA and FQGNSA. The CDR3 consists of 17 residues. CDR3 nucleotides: TGTGCCAGCAGCTTAAGGGGGCCAGGGGGGCTTAATGAAAAACTGTTTTTT. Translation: CASSLRGPGGLNEKLFF.

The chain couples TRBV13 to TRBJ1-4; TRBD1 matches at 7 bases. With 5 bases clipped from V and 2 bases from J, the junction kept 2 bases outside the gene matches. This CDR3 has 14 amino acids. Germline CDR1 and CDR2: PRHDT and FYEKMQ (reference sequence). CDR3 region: CASSKQGTNEKLFF. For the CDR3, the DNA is TGTGCCAGCAGCAAACAGGGGACTAATGAAAAACTGTTTTTT.

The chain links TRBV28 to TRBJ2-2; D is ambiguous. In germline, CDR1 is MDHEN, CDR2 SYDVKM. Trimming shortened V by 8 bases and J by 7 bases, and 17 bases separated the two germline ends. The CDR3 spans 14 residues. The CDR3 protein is CASLRTENIGELFF. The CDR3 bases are TGTGCCAGCTTACGAACGGAGAATATCGGGGAGCTGTTTTTT. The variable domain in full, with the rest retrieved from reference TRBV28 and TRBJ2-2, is DVKVTQSSRYLVKRTGEKVFLECVQDMDHENMFWYRQDPGLGLRLIYFSYDVKMKEKGDIPEGYSVSREKKERFSLILESASTNQTSMYLCASLRTENIGELFFGEGSRLTVL.

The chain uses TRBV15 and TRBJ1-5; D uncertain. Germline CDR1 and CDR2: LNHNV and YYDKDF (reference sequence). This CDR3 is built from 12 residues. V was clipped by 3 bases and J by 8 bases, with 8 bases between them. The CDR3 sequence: CATSSPREPQHF. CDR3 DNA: TGTGCCACCAGCAGTCCACGGGAGCCCCAGCATTTT.

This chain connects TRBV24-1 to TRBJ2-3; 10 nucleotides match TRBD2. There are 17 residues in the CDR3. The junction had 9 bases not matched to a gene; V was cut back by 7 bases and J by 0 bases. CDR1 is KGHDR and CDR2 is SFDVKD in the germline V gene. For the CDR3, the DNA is TGTGCCACCAGAAAGCGGGAGGGCCCCCTAAGCACAGATACGCAGTATTTT. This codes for CATRKREGPLSTDTQYF.